Listed below are T cell receptor beta chains from one sample, sequenced in a study of cytomegalovirus exposure and HLA in healthy donors. Data came from immunoSEQ multiplex PCR; TCRdb stores just in-frame clones and leaves some out. This sample has around 65,000 clones, with 80% found just once. The specimen sequenced was PBMCs. These receptors were obtained from a woman in her twenties or thirties in good health and CMV-seronegative. Both conserved end residues are part of each CDR3. A D gene is named only where the DNA matches it firmly. Where a row states a size, it is once, few, many or the class of an expanded clone; other rows omit it.

j_call: TRBJ2-5; clone_size: -; v_call: TRBV18; d_call: TRBD1; cdr3_nt: TGTGCCAGCTCACCTGACAGGGTCCAAGAGACCCAGTACTTC; cdr3_aa: CASSPDRVQETQYF
j_call: TRBJ1-3; clone_size: -; v_call: TRBV7-9; d_call: -; cdr3_nt: TGTGCCAGCAGCCGTTCGGGGTCGGGGGGAAACACCATATATTTT; cdr3_aa: CASSRSGSGGNTIYF
j_call: TRBJ2-7; clone_size: -; v_call: TRBV10-2; d_call: -; cdr3_nt: TGCGCCAGCATTGGGCAGGGGTCTTCCTACGACGAGCAGTACTTC; cdr3_aa: CASIGQGSSYDEQYF
j_call: TRBJ2-5; clone_size: -; v_call: TRBV9; d_call: TRBD2; cdr3_nt: TGTGCCAGCAGCGGCGGAAGCGGGGAGGGGGAGACCCAGTACTTC; cdr3_aa: CASSGGSGEGETQYF
j_call: TRBJ2-1; clone_size: -; v_call: TRBV10-2; d_call: -; cdr3_nt: TGCGCCAGCAGTGAGCAGACACCCCTGCCCCATGAGCAGTTCTTC; cdr3_aa: CASSEQTPLPHEQFF
j_call: TRBJ1-2; clone_size: -; v_call: TRBV10-1; d_call: TRBD1; cdr3_nt: TGCGCCAGCAGTGAGATGGACAGGGAATCCTATGGCTACACCTTC; cdr3_aa: CASSEMDRESYGYTF
j_call: TRBJ2-5; clone_size: -; v_call: TRBV15; d_call: TRBD2; cdr3_nt: TGTGCCACCAGCAGAGATCGGGGGGAAGAGACCCAGTACTTC; cdr3_aa: CATSRDRGEETQYF
j_call: TRBJ1-1; clone_size: -; v_call: TRBV19; d_call: -; cdr3_nt: TGTGCCAGCAAGGATATCGAAGGAGTTGAAGCTTTCTTT; cdr3_aa: CASKDIEGVEAFF
j_call: TRBJ2-7; clone_size: -; v_call: TRBV11-2; d_call: -; cdr3_nt: TGTGCCAGCAGCTTAGCATTTGATGGGCCCTACGAGCAGTACTTC; cdr3_aa: CASSLAFDGPYEQYF
j_call: TRBJ1-6; clone_size: -; v_call: TRBV4-1; d_call: TRBD1; cdr3_nt: TGCGCCAGCAGCCAAGATTTAGACAGGGGTTCACCCCTCCACTTT; cdr3_aa: CASSQDLDRGSPLHF
j_call: TRBJ2-3; clone_size: -; v_call: TRBV10-3; d_call: TRBD2; cdr3_nt: TGTGCCATCAGCCCGACTAGCGGCACAGATACGCAGTATTTT; cdr3_aa: CAISPTSGTDTQYF
j_call: TRBJ1-1; clone_size: -; v_call: TRBV4-1; d_call: -; cdr3_nt: TGCGCCAGCAGCTACTCCCTCCGGGGGGCCGGTGAAGCTTTCTTT; cdr3_aa: CASSYSLRGAGEAFF
j_call: TRBJ2-4; clone_size: -; v_call: TRBV18; d_call: TRBD2; cdr3_nt: TGTGCCAGCTCAGCCTCTAGCGGGGGGGCCAAAAACATTCAGTACTTC; cdr3_aa: CASSASSGGAKNIQYF
j_call: TRBJ2-7; clone_size: -; v_call: TRBV15; d_call: -; cdr3_nt: TGTGCCATTAGTAGCGGGACAGCCGACGAGCAGTACTTC; cdr3_aa: CAISSGTADEQYF
j_call: TRBJ1-1; clone_size: -; v_call: TRBV2; d_call: -; cdr3_nt: TGTGCCAGCAGTACAGACAGGAACACTGAAGCTTTCTTT; cdr3_aa: CASSTDRNTEAFF
j_call: TRBJ1-2; clone_size: -; v_call: TRBV7-6; d_call: -; cdr3_nt: TGTGCCAGCAGCAACACCTACAGGGAAGCCCCATATGGCTACACCTTC; cdr3_aa: CASSNTYREAPYGYTF
j_call: TRBJ1-2; clone_size: -; v_call: TRBV4-1; d_call: -; cdr3_nt: TGCGCCAGCGGCCAAGGACAGCCCACCGACTATGGCTACACCTTC; cdr3_aa: CASGQGQPTDYGYTF
j_call: TRBJ1-1; clone_size: -; v_call: TRBV30; d_call: TRBD1; cdr3_nt: TGTGCCTGGAGATCAGGACAGGGGGTCTCTGAAGCTTTCTTT; cdr3_aa: CAWRSGQGVSEAFF
j_call: TRBJ2-1; clone_size: few; v_call: TRBV7-2; d_call: -; cdr3_nt: TGTGCCAGCAGCTATACGGGAGCGGGTGAGCAGTTCTTC; cdr3_aa: CASSYTGAGEQFF
j_call: TRBJ1-5; clone_size: once; v_call: TRBV30; d_call: TRBD1; cdr3_nt: TGTGCCTGGAGTTACACAGGGGGGTTTCAGCCCCAGCATTTT; cdr3_aa: CAWSYTGGFQPQHF
j_call: TRBJ1-5; clone_size: few; v_call: TRBV5-8; d_call: -; cdr3_nt: TGTGCCAGCAGCTTGGATCAACAGCCTAATCAGCCCCAGCATTTT; cdr3_aa: CASSLDQQPNQPQHF
j_call: TRBJ1-1; clone_size: -; v_call: TRBV7-2; d_call: -; cdr3_nt: TGTGCCAGCAGCGGGGGACTGTACACTGAAGCTTTCTTT; cdr3_aa: CASSGGLYTEAFF
j_call: TRBJ2-3; clone_size: few; v_call: TRBV2; d_call: -; cdr3_nt: TGTGCCAGCAGAAACCTCGACAGGCGCACAGATACGCAGTATTTT; cdr3_aa: CASRNLDRRTDTQYF
j_call: TRBJ2-3; clone_size: -; v_call: TRBV7-2; d_call: -; cdr3_nt: TGTGCCAGCAGCTCATACAGGGCCGGCACAGATACGCAGTATTTT; cdr3_aa: CASSSYRAGTDTQYF
j_call: TRBJ1-5; clone_size: -; v_call: TRBV28; d_call: TRBD1; cdr3_nt: TGTGCCAGCAGTGATGACAGGGGCGGCAATCAGCCCCAGCATTTT; cdr3_aa: CASSDDRGGNQPQHF
j_call: TRBJ1-2; clone_size: -; v_call: TRBV5-8; d_call: TRBD1; cdr3_nt: TGTGCCAGCAGCCGCGGACAGGGGAAGCATAACTATGGCTACACCTTC; cdr3_aa: CASSRGQGKHNYGYTF
j_call: TRBJ1-1; clone_size: -; v_call: TRBV5-4; d_call: TRBD1; cdr3_nt: TGTGCCAGCAGCTTGGGGACAGGGGATGACGCTTTCTTT; cdr3_aa: CASSLGTGDDAFF
j_call: TRBJ2-7; clone_size: -; v_call: TRBV5-6; d_call: -; cdr3_nt: TGTGCCAGCAGCTTCATTTCGTTCGGAGGGATCTACGAGCAGTACTTC; cdr3_aa: CASSFISFGGIYEQYF
j_call: TRBJ2-7; clone_size: -; v_call: TRBV30; d_call: TRBD1; cdr3_nt: TGTGCCTGGAGTGTAGGGACAGGCGCCTACGAGCAGTACTTC; cdr3_aa: CAWSVGTGAYEQYF
j_call: TRBJ2-6; clone_size: few; v_call: TRBV30; d_call: -; cdr3_nt: TGTGCCTGGAGTGCCACGACTACGATCCTGACTTTC; cdr3_aa: CAWSATTTILTF
j_call: TRBJ2-1; clone_size: once; v_call: TRBV29-1; d_call: TRBD1; cdr3_nt: TGCAGCGGAGGGACAGAAGAGCAGTTCTTC; cdr3_aa: CSGGTEEQFF
j_call: TRBJ1-2; clone_size: -; v_call: TRBV25-1; d_call: -; cdr3_nt: TGTGCCAGCAGTGAATACAGGAATGGCTACACCTTC; cdr3_aa: CASSEYRNGYTF
j_call: TRBJ2-7; clone_size: -; v_call: TRBV9; d_call: -; cdr3_nt: TGTGCCAGCAGCGATACCTACGAGCAGTACTTC; cdr3_aa: CASSDTYEQYF
j_call: TRBJ2-7; clone_size: -; v_call: TRBV5-1; d_call: -; cdr3_nt: TGCGCCAGCAGCTTGACAGGGAACGAGCAGTACTTC; cdr3_aa: CASSLTGNEQYF
j_call: TRBJ1-1; clone_size: -; v_call: TRBV7-2; d_call: -; cdr3_nt: TGTGCCAGCAGCTGGGGACAGAACACTGAAGCTTTCTTT; cdr3_aa: CASSWGQNTEAFF
j_call: TRBJ2-5; clone_size: -; v_call: TRBV2; d_call: TRBD2; cdr3_nt: TGTGCCAGCAGTGAAACCCCCGGTTGGGTAGCGGGGGTGCAAGAGACCCAGTACTTC; cdr3_aa: CASSETPGWVAGVQETQYF
j_call: TRBJ2-1; clone_size: -; v_call: TRBV7-9; d_call: TRBD1; cdr3_nt: TGTGCCAGCAGCTTAGCGGGGACAGCCTACAATGAGCAGTTCTTC; cdr3_aa: CASSLAGTAYNEQFF
j_call: TRBJ2-1; clone_size: once; v_call: TRBV15; d_call: -; cdr3_nt: TGTGCCACCAGCAGCGGGGAGTGGGAGTACAATGAGCAGTTCTTC; cdr3_aa: CATSSGEWEYNEQFF
j_call: TRBJ2-4; clone_size: -; v_call: TRBV10-1; d_call: -; cdr3_nt: TGCGCCAGCATGGGGGCGGAGGCCAAAAACATTCAGTACTTC; cdr3_aa: CASMGAEAKNIQYF
j_call: TRBJ2-5; clone_size: -; v_call: TRBV5-1; d_call: TRBD2; cdr3_nt: TGCGCCAGCAGCTTGATTCTAGCGGAAGAGACCCAGTACTTC; cdr3_aa: CASSLILAEETQYF
j_call: TRBJ2-5; clone_size: once; v_call: TRBV29-1; d_call: -; cdr3_nt: TGCAGCGCCACCGGGACACTCCAAGAGACCCAGTACTTC; cdr3_aa: CSATGTLQETQYF
j_call: TRBJ1-5; clone_size: few; v_call: TRBV6-5; d_call: -; cdr3_nt: TGTGCCAGCAGTTCGGCAGGGTGGCAGCCCCAGCATTTT; cdr3_aa: CASSSAGWQPQHF
j_call: TRBJ2-6; clone_size: -; v_call: TRBV4-1; d_call: TRBD1; cdr3_nt: TGCGGTACTAGGGGGCAGGGGGCGGATGGGGCCAACGTCCTGACTTTC; cdr3_aa: CGTRGQGADGANVLTF
j_call: TRBJ2-7; clone_size: -; v_call: TRBV4-1; d_call: TRBD2; cdr3_nt: TGCGCCAGCAGCCACTCTACCACTAGCGACGAGCAGTACTTC; cdr3_aa: CASSHSTTSDEQYF
j_call: TRBJ1-1; clone_size: -; v_call: TRBV4-1; d_call: -; cdr3_nt: TGCGCCAGCAGAAGTACCCGGGACATAATGAACACTGAAGCTTTCTTT; cdr3_aa: CASRSTRDIMNTEAFF
j_call: TRBJ1-2; clone_size: -; v_call: TRBV15; d_call: -; cdr3_nt: TGTGCCACCTCAGGGTTAGCTAACTATGGCTACACCTTC; cdr3_aa: CATSGLANYGYTF
j_call: TRBJ2-1; clone_size: -; v_call: TRBV7-6; d_call: -; cdr3_nt: TGTGCCAGCAGCCGCGTAGGAGATCCCGGGGGCTACAATGAGCAGTTCTTC; cdr3_aa: CASSRVGDPGGYNEQFF
j_call: TRBJ1-1; clone_size: -; v_call: TRBV2; d_call: TRBD1; cdr3_nt: TGTGCCAGCAGGGGGACAGGGTTGGGGACTGAAGCTTTCTTT; cdr3_aa: CASRGTGLGTEAFF
j_call: TRBJ1-2; clone_size: -; v_call: TRBV25-1; d_call: TRBD1; cdr3_nt: TGTGCCAGCAGTGATTGGACAGGGAGAGGCTACACCTTC; cdr3_aa: CASSDWTGRGYTF
j_call: TRBJ1-1; clone_size: -; v_call: TRBV5-6; d_call: TRBD1; cdr3_nt: TGTGCCAGCAGCTCGACAGGGGTCAACACTGAAGCTTTCTTT; cdr3_aa: CASSSTGVNTEAFF
j_call: TRBJ1-5; clone_size: -; v_call: TRBV5-1; d_call: -; cdr3_nt: TGCGCCAGCAGCTTGGCCAGTGATCAGCCCCAGCATTTT; cdr3_aa: CASSLASDQPQHF
j_call: TRBJ1-1; clone_size: -; v_call: TRBV28; d_call: -; cdr3_nt: TGTGCCAGCAGAACTGGGGAGGGGATGAACACTGAAGCTTTCTTT; cdr3_aa: CASRTGEGMNTEAFF
j_call: TRBJ1-4; clone_size: -; v_call: TRBV19; d_call: TRBD1; cdr3_nt: TGTGCCAGTAGTGCCAGGGGGACGGGCGAAAAACTGTTTTTT; cdr3_aa: CASSARGTGEKLFF
j_call: TRBJ1-2; clone_size: few; v_call: TRBV29-1; d_call: TRBD1; cdr3_nt: TGCAGCGTGGGGGCCGGGACAGTCAATTCGAACTATGGCTACACCTTC; cdr3_aa: CSVGAGTVNSNYGYTF
j_call: TRBJ2-7; clone_size: -; v_call: TRBV5-1; d_call: -; cdr3_nt: TGCGCCAGCAGCTTGAGAGGCGAGCAGTACTTC; cdr3_aa: CASSLRGEQYF
j_call: TRBJ2-7; clone_size: few; v_call: TRBV7-2; d_call: TRBD2; cdr3_nt: TGTGCCAGCAGCTTAGTAGCGGGAGGCGAGTACGAGCAGTACTTC; cdr3_aa: CASSLVAGGEYEQYF
j_call: TRBJ2-3; clone_size: -; v_call: TRBV4-1; d_call: -; cdr3_nt: TGCGCCAGCAGCCAAGTAGCGGCCTTCACAGATACGCAGTATTTT; cdr3_aa: CASSQVAAFTDTQYF
j_call: TRBJ1-1; clone_size: -; v_call: TRBV28; d_call: -; cdr3_nt: TGTGCCAGCAGTTTAACCAGGGGGAACACTGAAGCTTTCTTT; cdr3_aa: CASSLTRGNTEAFF
j_call: TRBJ1-5; clone_size: -; v_call: TRBV19; d_call: -; cdr3_nt: TGTGCCAGTAGTATTAGGGGAAGTCAGCCCCAGCATTTT; cdr3_aa: CASSIRGSQPQHF
j_call: TRBJ1-1; clone_size: few; v_call: TRBV6-5; d_call: -; cdr3_nt: TGTGCCAGCAGATACGGACAGAATATCGGTGAAGCTTTCTTT; cdr3_aa: CASRYGQNIGEAFF